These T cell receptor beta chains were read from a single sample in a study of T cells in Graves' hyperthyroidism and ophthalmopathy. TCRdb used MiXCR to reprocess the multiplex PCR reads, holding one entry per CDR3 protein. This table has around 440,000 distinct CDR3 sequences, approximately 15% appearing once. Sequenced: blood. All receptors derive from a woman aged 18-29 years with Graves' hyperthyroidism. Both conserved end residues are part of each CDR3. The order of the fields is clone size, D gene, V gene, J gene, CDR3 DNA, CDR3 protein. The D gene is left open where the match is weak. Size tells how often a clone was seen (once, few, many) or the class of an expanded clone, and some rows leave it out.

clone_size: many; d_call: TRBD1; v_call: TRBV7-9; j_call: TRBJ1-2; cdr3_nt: TGTGCCAGCGGCCGACAGGGAATGATGGGTGACTATGGCTACACCTTC; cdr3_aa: CASGRQGMMGDYGYTF
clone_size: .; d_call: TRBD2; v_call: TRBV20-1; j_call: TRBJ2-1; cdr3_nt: TGCAGTGCTGATAGGCTAGCGGAGTACAATGAGCAGTTCTTC; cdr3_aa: CSADRLAEYNEQFF
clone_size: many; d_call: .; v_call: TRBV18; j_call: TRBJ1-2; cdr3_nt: TGTGCCAGCTCACTTAGAGGGTTGGACTATGGCTACACCTTC; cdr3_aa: CASSLRGLDYGYTF
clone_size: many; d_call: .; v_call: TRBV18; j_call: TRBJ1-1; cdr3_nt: TGTGCCAGCTCACAACTGGGACAGAACACTGAAGCTTTCTTT; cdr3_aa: CASSQLGQNTEAFF
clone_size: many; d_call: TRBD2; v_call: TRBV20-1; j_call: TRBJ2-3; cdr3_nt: TGCAGTGCTAGGATTCTCGGACTAGCGGGAGGCCCAACCACAGATACGCAGTATTTT; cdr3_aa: CSARILGLAGGPTTDTQYF
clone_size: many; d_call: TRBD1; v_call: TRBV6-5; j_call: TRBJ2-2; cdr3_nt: TGTGCCAGCCAGGGCCCGCCGGGACAGGGGGCGAACACCGGGGAGCTGTTTTTT; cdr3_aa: CASQGPPGQGANTGELFF
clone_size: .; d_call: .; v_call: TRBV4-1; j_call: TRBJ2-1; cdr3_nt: TGCGCCAGCAGCCAACCTTGGGATCGGAATGAGCAGTTCTTC; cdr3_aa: CASSQPWDRNEQFF
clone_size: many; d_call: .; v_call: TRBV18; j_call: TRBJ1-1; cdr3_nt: TGTGCCAGCTCACTAGGTGTCGGACAGAGCAACACTGAAGCTTTCTTT; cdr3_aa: CASSLGVGQSNTEAFF
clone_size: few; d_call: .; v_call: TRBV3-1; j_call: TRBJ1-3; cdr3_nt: TGTGCCAGCAGCCAAGAGACCGGCGGCTCTGGAAACACCATATATTTT; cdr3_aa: CASSQETGGSGNTIYF
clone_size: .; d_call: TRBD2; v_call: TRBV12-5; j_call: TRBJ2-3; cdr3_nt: TGTGCTAGTGGTCCCACGCACACCGGGACTAGCGGCAACACAGATACGCAGTATTTT; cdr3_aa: CASGPTHTGTSGNTDTQYF
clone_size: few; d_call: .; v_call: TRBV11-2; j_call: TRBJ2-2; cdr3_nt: TGTGCCAGCAGCAAAATGGGTGGGTCCACCGGGGAGCTGTTTTTT; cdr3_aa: CASSKMGGSTGELFF
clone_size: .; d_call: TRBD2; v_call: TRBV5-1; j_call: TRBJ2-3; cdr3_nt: TGCGCCAGCAGTTCTGGGACTAGCGGGGCGGATACGCAGTATTTT; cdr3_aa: CASSSGTSGADTQYF
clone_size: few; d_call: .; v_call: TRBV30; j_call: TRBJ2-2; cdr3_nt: TGTGCCTGGAGTGTACCCACCCGAAACACCGGGGAGCTGTTTTTT; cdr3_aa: CAWSVPTRNTGELFF
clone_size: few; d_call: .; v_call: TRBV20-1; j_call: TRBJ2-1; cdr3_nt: TGCAGTGCTCCCCACGGCAGTAACAATGAGCAGTTCTTC; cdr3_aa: CSAPHGSNNEQFF
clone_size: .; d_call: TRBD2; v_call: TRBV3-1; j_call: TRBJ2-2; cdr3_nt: TGTGCCAGCAGCCCACCAACTTGGGCTAGCGGGTACACCGGGGAGCTGTTTTTT; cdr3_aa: CASSPPTWASGYTGELFF
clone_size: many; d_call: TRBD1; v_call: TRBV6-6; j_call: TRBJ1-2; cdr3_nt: TGTGCCAGCAGTTACTCAGGACAGGGTCACTATGGCTACACCTTC; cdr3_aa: CASSYSGQGHYGYTF
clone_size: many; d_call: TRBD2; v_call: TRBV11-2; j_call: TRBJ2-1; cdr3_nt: TGTGCCAGCAGCCTCCGACTAGCGGGCTACTACAATGAGCAGTTCTTC; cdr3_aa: CASSLRLAGYYNEQFF
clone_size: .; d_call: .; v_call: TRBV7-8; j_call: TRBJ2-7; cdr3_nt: TGTGCCAGCAGCCCTGAAGCCGGGACTTCTTTCTTCTACGAGCAGTACTTC; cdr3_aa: CASSPEAGTSFFYEQYF
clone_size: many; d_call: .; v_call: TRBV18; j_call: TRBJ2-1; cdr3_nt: TGTGCCAGCGAGTGGGGCGGAGAGCAGTTCTTC; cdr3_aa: CASEWGGEQFF
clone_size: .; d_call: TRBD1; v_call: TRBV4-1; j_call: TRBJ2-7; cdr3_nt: TGCGCCAGCAGAAAAGGACAGGGCGATCGTCACGAGCAGTACTTC; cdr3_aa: CASRKGQGDRHEQYF
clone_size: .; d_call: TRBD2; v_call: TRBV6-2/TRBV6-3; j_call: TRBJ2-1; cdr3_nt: TGTGCCAGCAGCAAAGTGGGCGGGGGGTTCAGCAATGAGCAGTTCTTC; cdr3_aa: CASSKVGGGFSNEQFF
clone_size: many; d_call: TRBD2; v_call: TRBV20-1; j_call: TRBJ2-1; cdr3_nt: TGCAGTGCTATTCGGGTGGGGGGGAGGCCTTCCTACAATGAGCAGTTCTTC; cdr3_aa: CSAIRVGGRPSYNEQFF
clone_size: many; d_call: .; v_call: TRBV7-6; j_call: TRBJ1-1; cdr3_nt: TGTGCCAGCAGCCGGGGGACTGTAGGAACTGAAGCTTTCTTT; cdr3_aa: CASSRGTVGTEAFF
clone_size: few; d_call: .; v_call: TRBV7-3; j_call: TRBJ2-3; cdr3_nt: .; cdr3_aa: CASSPKLYRDRAQIRSIF
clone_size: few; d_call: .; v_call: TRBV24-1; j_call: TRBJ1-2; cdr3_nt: TGTGCCACCAGTGATTCCCTGACCGGATACCGGTACACCTTC; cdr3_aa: CATSDSLTGYRYTF
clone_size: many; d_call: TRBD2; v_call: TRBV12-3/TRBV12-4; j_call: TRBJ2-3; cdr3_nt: TGTGCCAGCAACCGAGAGGGTAGCGGGTACCCAGATACGCAGTATTTT; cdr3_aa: CASNREGSGYPDTQYF
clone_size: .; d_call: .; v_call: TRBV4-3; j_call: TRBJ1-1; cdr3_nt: TGCGCCAGCAGCCAAGATTTAAGAGTCACTGAAGCTTTCTTT; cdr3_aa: CASSQDLRVTEAFF
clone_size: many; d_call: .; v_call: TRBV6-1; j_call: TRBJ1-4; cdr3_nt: TGTGCCAGCAGTGAACATCACAGCCACTCAACTAATGAAAAACTGTTTTTT; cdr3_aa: CASSEHHSHSTNEKLFF
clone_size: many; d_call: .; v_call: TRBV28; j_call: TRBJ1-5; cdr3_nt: TGTGCCAGCAGTTTATGGATTCTACAGGGCCAGCCCCAGCATTTT; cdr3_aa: CASSLWILQGQPQHF
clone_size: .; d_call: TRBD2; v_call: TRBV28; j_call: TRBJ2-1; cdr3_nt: TGTGCCAGCACCGAGACTAGCGGGAGGGCCTATGAGCAGTTCTTC; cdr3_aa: CASTETSGRAYEQFF
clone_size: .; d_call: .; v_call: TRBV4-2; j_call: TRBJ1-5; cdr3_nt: TGTGCCAGCAGCCAAGAGTCTAATCAGCCCCAGCATTTT; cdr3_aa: CASSQESNQPQHF
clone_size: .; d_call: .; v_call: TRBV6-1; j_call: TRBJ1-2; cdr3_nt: TGTGCCAGCCAGCTGCGGGTCAACTATGGCTACACCTTC; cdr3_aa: CASQLRVNYGYTF
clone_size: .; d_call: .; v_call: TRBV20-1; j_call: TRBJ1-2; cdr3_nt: TGCAGAGCTTTGGGCGGGGCGAAGGCTGGCTACACCTTC; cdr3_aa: CRALGGAKAGYTF
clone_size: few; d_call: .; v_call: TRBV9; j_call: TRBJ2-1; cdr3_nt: TGTGCCAGCAGCCCTACCAACTTAGTCTATGAGCAGTTCTTC; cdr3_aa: CASSPTNLVYEQFF
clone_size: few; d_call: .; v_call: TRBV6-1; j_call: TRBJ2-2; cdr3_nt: TGTGCCAGCTCACGTGCGGGCGAGGAGCTGTTTTTT; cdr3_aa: CASSRAGEELFF
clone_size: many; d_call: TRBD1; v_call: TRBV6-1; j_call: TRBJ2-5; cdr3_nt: TGTGCCAGCACAACCGGGACAGGGGAAGAGTACTTC; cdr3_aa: CASTTGTGEEYF
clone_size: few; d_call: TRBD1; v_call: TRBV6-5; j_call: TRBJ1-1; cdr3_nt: TGTGCCAGCAGTTACTTGGGGACAGCTCACACTGAAGCTTTCTTT; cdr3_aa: CASSYLGTAHTEAFF
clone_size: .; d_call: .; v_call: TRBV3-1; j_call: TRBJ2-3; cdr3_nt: TGTGCCGGCAGCGTCCCGGATGGAGATACGCAGTATTTT; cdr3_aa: CAGSVPDGDTQYF
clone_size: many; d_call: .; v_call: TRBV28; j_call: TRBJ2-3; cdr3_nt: TGTGCCAGTCATTCGGGCACAGATACGCAGTATTTT; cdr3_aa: CASHSGTDTQYF
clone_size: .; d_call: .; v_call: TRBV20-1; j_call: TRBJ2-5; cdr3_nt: TGCAGTGCTAGAAGACAGGCCGGACAAGAGACCCAGTACTTC; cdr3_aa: CSARRQAGQETQYF
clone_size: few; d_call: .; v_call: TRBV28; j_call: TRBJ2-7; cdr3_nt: TGTGCCAGCGGCCTCTATAAATACGAGCAGTACTTC; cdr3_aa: CASGLYKYEQYF
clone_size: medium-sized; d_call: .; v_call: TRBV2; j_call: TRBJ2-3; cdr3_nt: TGTGCCAGCAGCCCACGCGGGGTAGCGCAGTATTTT; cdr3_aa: CASSPRGVAQYF
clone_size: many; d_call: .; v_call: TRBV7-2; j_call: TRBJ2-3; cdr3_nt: TGTGCCAGCAGCTCCCTACTGGGGGGGGCCACAGATACGCAGTATTTT; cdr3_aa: CASSSLLGGATDTQYF
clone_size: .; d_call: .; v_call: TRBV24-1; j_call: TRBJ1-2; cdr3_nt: TGTGCCACCAGTGATGCCTCGCAGGGATCTAACTATGGCTACACCTTC; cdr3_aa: CATSDASQGSNYGYTF
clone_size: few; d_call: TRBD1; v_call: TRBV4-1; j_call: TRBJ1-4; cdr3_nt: TGCGCCAGCAGCCAAGAGAGGGTGGGGGGACAGGGGGCTGAAAAACTGTTTTTT; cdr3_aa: CASSQERVGGQGAEKLFF
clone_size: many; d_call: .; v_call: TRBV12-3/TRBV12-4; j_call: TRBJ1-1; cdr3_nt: TGTGCCAGCAGTAGACAGAGCATGAACACTGAAGCTTTCTTT; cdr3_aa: CASSRQSMNTEAFF
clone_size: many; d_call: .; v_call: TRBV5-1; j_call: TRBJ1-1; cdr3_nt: TGCGCCAGCAGCGGAGCATTAATCCCGCAGAACACTGAAGCTTTCTTT; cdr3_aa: CASSGALIPQNTEAFF
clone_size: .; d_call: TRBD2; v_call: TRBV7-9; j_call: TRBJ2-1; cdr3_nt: TGTGCCAGCAGCTTACAGGCGGGAGCGAATGAGCAGTTCTTC; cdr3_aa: CASSLQAGANEQFF
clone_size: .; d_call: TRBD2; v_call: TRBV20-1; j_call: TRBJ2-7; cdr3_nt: TGCAGTGCTAGGGCCGGGACTAGCGGGAACTACGAGCAGTACTTC; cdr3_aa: CSARAGTSGNYEQYF
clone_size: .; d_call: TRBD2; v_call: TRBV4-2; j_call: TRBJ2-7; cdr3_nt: TGTGCCAGCAGCCAAGTCCATAGCGGGAGTATAGGATACGAGCAGTACTTC; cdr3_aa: CASSQVHSGSIGYEQYF
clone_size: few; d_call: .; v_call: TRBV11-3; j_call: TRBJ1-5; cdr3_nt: TGTGCAGCGGCGGGGCCCCAGCATTTT; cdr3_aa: CAAAGPQHF
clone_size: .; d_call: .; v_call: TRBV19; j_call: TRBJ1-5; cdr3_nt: TGTGCCAGTAGTATCAAGGCCTCATGGGGCAATCAGCCCCAGCATTTT; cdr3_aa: CASSIKASWGNQPQHF